These 6 T cell receptor beta chains share one sample of origin, sequenced in a study of tumor and adjacent non-tumor tissue in lung cancer. The template was RNA from unsorted bulk tissue. TCRbeta libraries were built with three rounds of nested PCR, modified from ARM-PCR. A single record per CDR3 protein comes from TCRdb applying MiXCR to the multiplex PCR reads. Here the sample spans around 140,000 distinct CDR3 sequences, around 61% being singletons. The sample taken for sequencing was lung tumor tissue. These receptor sequences come from a man in his fifties or sixties with small cell lung cancer.

The table lists this clonotype with many counts. The V gene is TRBV12-3 or TRBV12-4, the J gene TRBJ2-6; no firm D call. Trimming took off 7 bases at V and 0 bases at J, with 7 bases between the two ends. CDR3 length equals 14 residues. CDR3 in amino acids: CASNQVSGANVLTF. DNA for the CDR3: TGTGCCAGCAATCAGGTCTCTGGGGCCAACGTCCTGACTTTC.

This clonotype was detected only a few times. One junction end does not reproduce the germline sequence, and a read error may be involved. The J gene is TRBJ2-1, the V gene TRBV15; unclear D gene. The CDR3 is made up of 9 amino acids. CDR1 and CDR2 (germline): LNHNV, YYDKDF (reference sequence). This CDR3 reads CATSSLGSF. The CDR3 nucleotides are TGTGCCACCAGCAGTTTAGGGTCCTTC. The variable domain in full, with the rest retrieved from reference TRBV15 and TRBJ2-1, is DAMVIQNPRYQVTQFGKPVTLSCSQTLNHNVMYWYQQKSSQAPKLLFHYYDKDFNNEADTPDNFQSRRPNTSFCFLDIRSPGLGDTAMYLCATSSLGSFGPGTRLTVL.

Notes on this clonotype: At one end the junction does not follow the germline gene, possibly because of a read error. The chain is built from TRBV7-8 and TRBJ2-1; 10 nucleotides agree with TRBD2. The CDR3 extends over 16 amino acids. From germline, CDR1 is SGHVS and CDR2 FQNEAQ. DNA of the CDR3: TGTGCCAACAGCTTAGCGGTAGCGGGGGGCGGGAATGAGCAGTTCTTC. Residues: CANSLAVAGGGNEQFF. The whole variable domain, remainder taken from reference TRBV7-8 and TRBJ2-1, is GAGVSQSPRYKVAKRGQDVALRCDPISGHVSLFWYQQALGQGPEFLTYFQNEAQLDKSGLPSDRFFAERPEGSVSTLKIQRTQQEDSAVYLCANSLAVAGGGNEQFFGPGTRLTVL.

This clonotype was seen only once. V is TRBV4-1 and J is TRBJ1-1; D not certain. Per the germline V gene, CDR1 is MGHRA and CDR2 is YSYEKL. The CDR3 runs 15 residues. The ends were cut back, 0 bases at V and 4 bases at J, with 12 bases in the middle. Written as DNA, the CDR3 is TGCGCCAGCAGCCAAGAGATCGCCATGGGCACTGAAGCTTTCTTT. This codes for CASSQEIAMGTEAFF.

The chain employs TRBV4-1 and TRBJ1-2; a weak D match, TRBD1 (5 bases). CDR3 length equals 16 residues. In germline, CDR1 is MGHRA, CDR2 YSYEKL. Trimming took off 4 bases at V and 4 bases at J, with 19 bases between the two ends. The CDR3 protein is CASSPSGSGFSYGYTF. Here the CDR3 DNA reads TGCGCCAGCAGCCCGTCCGGGTCAGGGTTTAGCTATGGCTACACCTTC.

The chain uses TRBV2 and TRBJ1-2; D perhaps matches TRBD1 (6 bases). Germline-derived CDR1 and CDR2 are SNHLY and FYNNEI. This CDR3 has 14 amino acids. The ends were cut back, 4 bases at V and 4 bases at J, with 13 bases in the middle. CDR3 nucleotides: TGTGCCAGCAGTGGCGGACAGCGATTCTATGGCTACACCTTC. Translating gives CASSGGQRFYGYTF.